This TCR beta chain derives from a study of blood T cell repertoires in COVID-19. This clone has a handful of counts. The CDR3 runs 12 residues. V lost 5 bases to trimming and J lost 5 bases, with 4 bases between them. CDR1 and CDR2 (germline): SEHNR, FQNEAQ (reference sequence). In the authors' methods: Estimation of nucleated cell counts was performed using reference gene primer amplification. TCRdb's copy holds only in-frame clones and misses some; the assay was immunoSEQ multiplex PCR. V, J and clone size are those of that table, while D and trimming were read from the DNA. The table shows 150,000 to 200,000 clones, with around four fifths occurring only once.

The sequence derives from a man aged 55 to 70 with COVID-19, enrolled during active disease. The chain joins TRBV7-9 to TRBJ1-6; D is unresolved. Sequenced sample: peripheral blood. CDR3 coding DNA: TGTGCCAGCAGCGTAAATAATTCACCCCTCCACTTT. Translated: CASSVNNSPLHF. The whole variable domain, filled in from reference TRBV7-9 and TRBJ1-6, reads DTGVSQNPRHKITKRGQNVTFRCDPISEHNRLYWYRQTLGQGPEFLTYFQNEAQLEKSRLLSDRFSAERPKGSFSTLEIQRTEQGDSAMYLCASSVNNSPLHFGNGTRLTVT.